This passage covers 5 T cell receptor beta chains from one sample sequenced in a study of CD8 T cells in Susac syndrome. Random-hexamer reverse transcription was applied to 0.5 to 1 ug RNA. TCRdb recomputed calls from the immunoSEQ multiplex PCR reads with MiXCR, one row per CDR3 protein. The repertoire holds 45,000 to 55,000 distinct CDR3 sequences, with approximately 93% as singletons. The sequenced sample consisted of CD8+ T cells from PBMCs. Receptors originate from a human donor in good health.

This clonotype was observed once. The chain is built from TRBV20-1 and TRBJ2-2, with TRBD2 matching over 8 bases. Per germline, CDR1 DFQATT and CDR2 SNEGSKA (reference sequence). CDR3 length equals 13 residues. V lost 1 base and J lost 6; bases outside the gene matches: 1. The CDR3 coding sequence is TGCAGTGCTAGAGCGGGGGGGCCCGGGGAGCTGTTTTTT. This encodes CSARAGGPGELFF.

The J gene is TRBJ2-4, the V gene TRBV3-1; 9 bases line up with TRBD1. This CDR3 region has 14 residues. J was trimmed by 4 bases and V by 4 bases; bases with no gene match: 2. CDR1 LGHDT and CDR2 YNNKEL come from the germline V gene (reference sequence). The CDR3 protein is CASSLGTGKNIQYF. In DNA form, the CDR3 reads TGTGCCAGCAGCCTAGGGACAGGGAAAAACATTCAGTACTTC.

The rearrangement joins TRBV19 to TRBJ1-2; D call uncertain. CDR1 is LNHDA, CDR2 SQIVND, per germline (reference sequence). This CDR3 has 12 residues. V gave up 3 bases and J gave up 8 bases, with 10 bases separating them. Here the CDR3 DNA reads TGTGCCAGTAGTATGGGGATTTACGGCTACACCTTC. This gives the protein CASSMGIYGYTF.

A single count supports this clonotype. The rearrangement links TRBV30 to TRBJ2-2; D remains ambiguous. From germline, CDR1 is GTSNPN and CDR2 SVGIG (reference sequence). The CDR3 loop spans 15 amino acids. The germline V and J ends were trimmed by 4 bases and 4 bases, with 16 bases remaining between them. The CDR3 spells CAWIAPDLGTGELFF. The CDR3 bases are TGTGCCTGGATCGCTCCGGACCTGGGCACCGGGGAGCTGTTTTTT.

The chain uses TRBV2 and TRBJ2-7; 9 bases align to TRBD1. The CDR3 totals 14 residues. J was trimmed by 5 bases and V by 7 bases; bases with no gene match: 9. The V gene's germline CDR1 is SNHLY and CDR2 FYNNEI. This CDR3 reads CASKSGTGNHEQYF. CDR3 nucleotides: TGTGCCAGCAAATCGGGGACAGGGAACCACGAGCAGTACTTC.